These T cell receptor beta chains were read from a single sample in a study of human thymus T cells. Sequencing was performed with immunoSEQ multiplex PCR; in TCRdb, only in-frame clones are kept and a portion is missing. The data contain tens of thousands of clones, about 94% of them singletons. Sequencing input: blood. These receptors originate from a boy under two years old with a congenital heart defect but otherwise immunologically healthy. The CDR3 runs from the conserved cysteine through the conserved F or W. Fields, in order: J gene, D gene, clone size, V gene, CDR3 DNA, CDR3 protein. The D gene is left open where the match is weak. Clone size is stated in some rows and not others, as once, few, many or a class when expanded.

TRBJ1-2	.	.	TRBV9	TGTGCCAGCAGCGTAGGAGGGGGCTATGGCTACACCTTC	CASSVGGGYGYTF
TRBJ2-3	.	.	TRBV11-3	TGTGCCAGCAGCTTCGGGAAGGTGACAGATACGCAGTATTTT	CASSFGKVTDTQYF
TRBJ1-4	.	.	TRBV6-1	TGTGCCAGCAGTGGTCAGGGTGCAACTAATGAAAAACTGTTTTTT	CASSGQGATNEKLFF
TRBJ1-2	TRBD1	.	TRBV5-4	TGTGCCAGCAGTTACGACAGGGCCTATGGCTACACCTTC	CASSYDRAYGYTF
TRBJ1-4	TRBD1	.	TRBV5-1	TGCGCCAGCAGCCCGGGGGGGACAGCCAATGAAAAACTGTTTTTT	CASSPGGTANEKLFF
TRBJ1-5	.	.	TRBV4-3	TGCGCCAGCAGCCAATCTCACAGAGGACTAGGAAATCAGCCCCAGCATTTT	CASSQSHRGLGNQPQHF
TRBJ2-7	TRBD1	.	TRBV18	TGTGCCAGCTCCCAAACAGGGGCCAACTACGAGCAGTACTTC	CASSQTGANYEQYF
TRBJ1-3	.	once	TRBV25-1	TGTGCCAGCAGTGCCTCCGGGACACCTGGAAACACCATATATTTT	CASSASGTPGNTIYF
TRBJ1-1	TRBD1	.	TRBV2	TGTGCCAGCAGGCCCGACAGGGACGGCACTGAAGCTTTCTTT	CASRPDRDGTEAFF
TRBJ1-2	.	.	TRBV4-2	TGTGCCAGCAGCCAAGATACGGGGCAGGGAGACGGCTACACCTTC	CASSQDTGQGDGYTF
TRBJ2-2	.	once	TRBV7-8	TGTGCCAGCAGCTTGTTGGCTTGGGAGCTGTTTTTT	CASSLLAWELFF
TRBJ2-3	.	.	TRBV10-3	TGTGCCATCAGTGAGTTTGCGGTCTTCACAGATACGCAGTATTTT	CAISEFAVFTDTQYF
TRBJ1-2	TRBD1	.	TRBV6-1	TGTGCCAGCATTTCAACCGGGACAGGGAATGGCTACACCTTC	CASISTGTGNGYTF
TRBJ2-1	.	.	TRBV20-1	TGCAGTGCTAGCGGTTACAATGAGCAGTTCTTC	CSASGYNEQFF
TRBJ2-1	.	.	TRBV13	TGTGCCAGCAGCTTTGGCGGATCCTACAATGAGCAGTTCTTC	CASSFGGSYNEQFF
TRBJ2-5	TRBD2	.	TRBV27	TGTGCCAGCAGAGGACTAGCAGAGACCCAGTACTTC	CASRGLAETQYF
TRBJ2-6	.	.	TRBV19	TGTGCCAGTAGTATCTCTGGGGCCAACGTCCTGACTTTC	CASSISGANVLTF
TRBJ2-1	.	.	TRBV27	TGTGCCAGCAGTTTAGCGAGCTCCTACAATGAGCAGTTCTTC	CASSLASSYNEQFF
TRBJ2-3	TRBD2	.	TRBV29-1	TGCAGCGTTGATCCAGCGGGGGGCCTCGCAGATACGCAGTATTTT	CSVDPAGGLADTQYF
TRBJ2-5	.	.	TRBV7-8	TGTGCCAGCACTCTGGAAGAGACCCAGTACTTC	CASTLEETQYF
TRBJ1-2	.	.	TRBV20-1	TGCAGTGCTAGAAACAATGGCTACACCTTC	CSARNNGYTF
TRBJ2-1	.	.	TRBV10-3	TGTGCCATCAGGGGGACGGGAGACCACAATGAGCAGTTCTTC	CAIRGTGDHNEQFF
TRBJ1-5	TRBD1	.	TRBV10-2	TGCGCCAGCCACCCAGGGGGCAGCAATCAGCCCCAGCATTTT	CASHPGGSNQPQHF
TRBJ1-4	TRBD1	.	TRBV5-4	TGTGCCAGCAGCCCGGGACAGGGGGGGACTAATGAAAAACTGTTTTTT	CASSPGQGGTNEKLFF
TRBJ2-3	TRBD2	.	TRBV5-1	TGCGCCAGCAGCTTGGGGAGATGGACTAGCGGGCCTAGCACAGATACGCAGTATTTT	CASSLGRWTSGPSTDTQYF
TRBJ2-1	.	.	TRBV14	TGTGCCAGCAGCCAAGATTCCGATGAGCAGTTCTTC	CASSQDSDEQFF
TRBJ2-7	.	once	TRBV4-1	TGCGCCAGCAGCCTGGGACTGAACTCCTACGAGCAGTACTTC	CASSLGLNSYEQYF
TRBJ2-1	TRBD2	.	TRBV5-5	TGTGCCAGCAGCCTACCCTTAAGGGCGGGGGGGCACAATGAGCAGTTCTTC	CASSLPLRAGGHNEQFF
TRBJ1-1	.	few	TRBV28	TGTGCCAGCCTCAGGGTGAACACTGAAGCTTTCTTT	CASLRVNTEAFF
TRBJ1-5	.	.	TRBV6-5	TGTGCCAGCAGCCCCCCGCCCCAGCATTTT	CASSPPPQHF
TRBJ2-3	.	.	TRBV6-5	TGTGCCAGCAGTTACTCCGGGACCGCAGATACGCAGTATTTT	CASSYSGTADTQYF
TRBJ2-7	TRBD2	.	TRBV5-6	TGTGCCAGCAGCTTGGTGGGCGGGGGACGTTTGATCGAGCAGTACTTC	CASSLVGGGRLIEQYF
TRBJ2-2	.	.	TRBV13	TGTGCCAGCAGCTCCTTGGGGCAGGACACCGGGGAGCTGTTTTTT	CASSSLGQDTGELFF
TRBJ2-5	.	.	TRBV2	TGTGCCAGCACGATAGAGACCCAGTACTTC	CASTIETQYF
TRBJ2-6	.	.	TRBV5-1	TGCGCCAGCAGCTTTAGGACTACGGGGGCCAACGTCCTGACTTTC	CASSFRTTGANVLTF
TRBJ2-7	TRBD1	.	TRBV5-4	TGTGCCAGCAGCTACGGGACAGCCTACGAGCAGTACTTC	CASSYGTAYEQYF
TRBJ2-3	TRBD1	.	TRBV28	TGTGCCAGCAGTTTCTTTGACAGGGGGGCTACAGATACGCAGTATTTT	CASSFFDRGATDTQYF
TRBJ1-5	.	once	TRBV6-5	TGTGCCAGCAGTACAGGGCTTAATCAGCCCCAGCATTTT	CASSTGLNQPQHF
TRBJ1-2	TRBD1	.	TRBV10-3	TGTGCCACCGGGACAGGGAGCGACTACACCTTC	CATGTGSDYTF
TRBJ2-7	.	.	TRBV5-1	TGCGCCAGCAGCTTGTCACCTAGCTCCTACGAGCAGTACTTC	CASSLSPSSYEQYF
TRBJ2-5	.	once	TRBV4-1	TGCGCCAGCAGCCAAGTTCCGGGACTAGAGACCCAGTACTTC	CASSQVPGLETQYF
TRBJ2-7	.	.	TRBV27	TGTGCCAGCAGTTTAAAGCCTAGCTTGGTCGAGCAGTACTTC	CASSLKPSLVEQYF
TRBJ1-4	TRBD1	.	TRBV2	TGTGCCAGCAGGGACAGGGGTGAAAAACTGTTTTTT	CASRDRGEKLFF